The 8 T cell receptor beta chains given below trace back to one sample, sequenced in a study of blood T cell repertoires in COVID-19 (dated by TCRdb to about 2020). The method was the immunoSEQ multiplex PCR assay. The immuneACCESS repertoire file appears here via TCRdb, limited to in-frame rearrangements. These files lack a portion of the clones; in checked studies, under half of the deficit traces to unresolved V genes, and the cause of the others is not known. This sample holds some 120,000 clones; 80% were observed only once. 1.9% of the sample comes from the top ten. Sequencing used peripheral blood. The receptors shown here come from a man aged 70-80 years with acute or convalescent COVID-19.

The chain employs TRBV18 and TRBJ1-2; 7 nucleotides match TRBD1. CDR3 length equals 15 residues. The germline V gene has CDR1 KGHSH and CDR2 LQKENI. Trimming cost V 2 bases and J 8 bases; bases outside gene matches: 11. CDR3 DNA: TGTGCCAGCTCACCAGCGTTGACAGGGCCATTCGGCTACACCTTC. Translating it yields CASSPALTGPFGYTF.

This clone was counted at least ten times. The chain's CDR3 is CASSGEGARVQYF. Written as DNA, the CDR3 is TGTGCCAGCAGTGGGGAAGGGGCAAGGGTGCAGTACTTC. The J gene is TRBJ2-7, the V gene TRBV2; weak D call: TRBD1 (5 bases). The V end was cut by 4 bases, the J end by 9 bases, with 16 bases between. CDR3 length: 13 amino acids. Germline V gene data show CDR1 as SNHLY and CDR2 as FYNNEI. Full variable domain (rest looked up from reference TRBV2 and TRBJ2-7): EPEVTQTPSHQVTQMGQEVILRCVPISNHLYFYWYRQILGQKVEFLVSFYNNEISEKSEIFDDQFSVERPDGSNFTLKIRSTKLEDSAMYFCASSGEGARVQYFGPGTRLTVT.

This clone appeared a few times. This sequence joins TRBV5-5 and TRBJ1-3, with TRBD1 as a possible D gene (6 bases). Germline loops: CDR1 SGHKS, CDR2 YYEKEE (reference sequence). Trimming left V 1 base short and J 6 bases short, with 17 bases between. The CDR3 is made up of 16 amino acids. CDR3 amino acids: CASSLSPGQGLNTIYF. For the CDR3, the DNA is TGTGCCAGCAGCTTGTCTCCGGGGCAGGGGCTAAACACCATATATTTT.

V is TRBV28 and J is TRBJ2-2; 7 nucleotides agree with TRBD1. The V and J ends lost 2 bases and 4 bases, in that order; junction bases with no gene match: 7. Germline CDR1 and CDR2: MDHEN and SYDVKM. The CDR3 has 16 amino acids. The CDR3 DNA reads TGTGCCAGCAGTTTAATTAGGGCAGGGGGCACCGGGGAGCTGTTTTTT. Amino acid sequence: CASSLIRAGGTGELFF.

This clone has a handful of counts. This sample includes further DNA sequences coding for the same CDR3. The chain carries TRBV5-6 and TRBJ1-1; TRBD1 matches at 9 bases. V lost 4 bases and J lost 6; bases outside the gene matches: 7. This CDR3 comprises 14 residues. Germline CDR1 is SGHDT and CDR2 is YYEEEE. The chain's CDR3 is CASSLRDRVPEAFF. CDR3 DNA: TGTGCCAGCAGCCTCCGGGACAGGGTTCCTGAAGCTTTCTTT.

This clone was counted between two and nine times. The rearrangement uses TRBV6-6 and TRBJ1-1, with 9 bases matching TRBD1. Looked up from germline, CDR1 is MNHNY and CDR2 is SVGAGI (reference sequence). The CDR3 spans 11 residues. V was clipped by 5 bases and J by 8 bases; unmatched bases: 0. The CDR3 is CASSGTGEAFF. In nucleotides, the CDR3 is TGTGCCAGCAGTGGGACAGGGGAAGCTTTCTTT.

Details on this clone: At one boundary the junction diverges from the germline segment, which might be a read error. The rearrangement uses TRBV10-3 and TRBJ1-4; possible D gene TRBD1, 5 bases. Per the germline V gene, CDR1 is ENHRY and CDR2 is SYGVKD. This CDR3 is built from 15 residues. The CDR3 loop is CVISGSGGANEKLFF. Written as DNA, the CDR3 is TGTGTCATCAGTGGAAGCGGGGGTGCTAATGAAAAACTGTTTTTT.

The rearrangement uses TRBV7-2 and TRBJ1-1; no firm D call. Trimming pared 5 bases from V and 6 bases from J, leaving 16 bases between. CDR3 length: 14 amino acids. CDR1 and CDR2 from the germline V gene are SGHTA and FQGNSA. CDR3 coding DNA: TGTGCCAGCAGCCCCGACACGTTTAAAGCTGAAGCTTTCTTT. This codes for CASSPDTFKAEAFF.